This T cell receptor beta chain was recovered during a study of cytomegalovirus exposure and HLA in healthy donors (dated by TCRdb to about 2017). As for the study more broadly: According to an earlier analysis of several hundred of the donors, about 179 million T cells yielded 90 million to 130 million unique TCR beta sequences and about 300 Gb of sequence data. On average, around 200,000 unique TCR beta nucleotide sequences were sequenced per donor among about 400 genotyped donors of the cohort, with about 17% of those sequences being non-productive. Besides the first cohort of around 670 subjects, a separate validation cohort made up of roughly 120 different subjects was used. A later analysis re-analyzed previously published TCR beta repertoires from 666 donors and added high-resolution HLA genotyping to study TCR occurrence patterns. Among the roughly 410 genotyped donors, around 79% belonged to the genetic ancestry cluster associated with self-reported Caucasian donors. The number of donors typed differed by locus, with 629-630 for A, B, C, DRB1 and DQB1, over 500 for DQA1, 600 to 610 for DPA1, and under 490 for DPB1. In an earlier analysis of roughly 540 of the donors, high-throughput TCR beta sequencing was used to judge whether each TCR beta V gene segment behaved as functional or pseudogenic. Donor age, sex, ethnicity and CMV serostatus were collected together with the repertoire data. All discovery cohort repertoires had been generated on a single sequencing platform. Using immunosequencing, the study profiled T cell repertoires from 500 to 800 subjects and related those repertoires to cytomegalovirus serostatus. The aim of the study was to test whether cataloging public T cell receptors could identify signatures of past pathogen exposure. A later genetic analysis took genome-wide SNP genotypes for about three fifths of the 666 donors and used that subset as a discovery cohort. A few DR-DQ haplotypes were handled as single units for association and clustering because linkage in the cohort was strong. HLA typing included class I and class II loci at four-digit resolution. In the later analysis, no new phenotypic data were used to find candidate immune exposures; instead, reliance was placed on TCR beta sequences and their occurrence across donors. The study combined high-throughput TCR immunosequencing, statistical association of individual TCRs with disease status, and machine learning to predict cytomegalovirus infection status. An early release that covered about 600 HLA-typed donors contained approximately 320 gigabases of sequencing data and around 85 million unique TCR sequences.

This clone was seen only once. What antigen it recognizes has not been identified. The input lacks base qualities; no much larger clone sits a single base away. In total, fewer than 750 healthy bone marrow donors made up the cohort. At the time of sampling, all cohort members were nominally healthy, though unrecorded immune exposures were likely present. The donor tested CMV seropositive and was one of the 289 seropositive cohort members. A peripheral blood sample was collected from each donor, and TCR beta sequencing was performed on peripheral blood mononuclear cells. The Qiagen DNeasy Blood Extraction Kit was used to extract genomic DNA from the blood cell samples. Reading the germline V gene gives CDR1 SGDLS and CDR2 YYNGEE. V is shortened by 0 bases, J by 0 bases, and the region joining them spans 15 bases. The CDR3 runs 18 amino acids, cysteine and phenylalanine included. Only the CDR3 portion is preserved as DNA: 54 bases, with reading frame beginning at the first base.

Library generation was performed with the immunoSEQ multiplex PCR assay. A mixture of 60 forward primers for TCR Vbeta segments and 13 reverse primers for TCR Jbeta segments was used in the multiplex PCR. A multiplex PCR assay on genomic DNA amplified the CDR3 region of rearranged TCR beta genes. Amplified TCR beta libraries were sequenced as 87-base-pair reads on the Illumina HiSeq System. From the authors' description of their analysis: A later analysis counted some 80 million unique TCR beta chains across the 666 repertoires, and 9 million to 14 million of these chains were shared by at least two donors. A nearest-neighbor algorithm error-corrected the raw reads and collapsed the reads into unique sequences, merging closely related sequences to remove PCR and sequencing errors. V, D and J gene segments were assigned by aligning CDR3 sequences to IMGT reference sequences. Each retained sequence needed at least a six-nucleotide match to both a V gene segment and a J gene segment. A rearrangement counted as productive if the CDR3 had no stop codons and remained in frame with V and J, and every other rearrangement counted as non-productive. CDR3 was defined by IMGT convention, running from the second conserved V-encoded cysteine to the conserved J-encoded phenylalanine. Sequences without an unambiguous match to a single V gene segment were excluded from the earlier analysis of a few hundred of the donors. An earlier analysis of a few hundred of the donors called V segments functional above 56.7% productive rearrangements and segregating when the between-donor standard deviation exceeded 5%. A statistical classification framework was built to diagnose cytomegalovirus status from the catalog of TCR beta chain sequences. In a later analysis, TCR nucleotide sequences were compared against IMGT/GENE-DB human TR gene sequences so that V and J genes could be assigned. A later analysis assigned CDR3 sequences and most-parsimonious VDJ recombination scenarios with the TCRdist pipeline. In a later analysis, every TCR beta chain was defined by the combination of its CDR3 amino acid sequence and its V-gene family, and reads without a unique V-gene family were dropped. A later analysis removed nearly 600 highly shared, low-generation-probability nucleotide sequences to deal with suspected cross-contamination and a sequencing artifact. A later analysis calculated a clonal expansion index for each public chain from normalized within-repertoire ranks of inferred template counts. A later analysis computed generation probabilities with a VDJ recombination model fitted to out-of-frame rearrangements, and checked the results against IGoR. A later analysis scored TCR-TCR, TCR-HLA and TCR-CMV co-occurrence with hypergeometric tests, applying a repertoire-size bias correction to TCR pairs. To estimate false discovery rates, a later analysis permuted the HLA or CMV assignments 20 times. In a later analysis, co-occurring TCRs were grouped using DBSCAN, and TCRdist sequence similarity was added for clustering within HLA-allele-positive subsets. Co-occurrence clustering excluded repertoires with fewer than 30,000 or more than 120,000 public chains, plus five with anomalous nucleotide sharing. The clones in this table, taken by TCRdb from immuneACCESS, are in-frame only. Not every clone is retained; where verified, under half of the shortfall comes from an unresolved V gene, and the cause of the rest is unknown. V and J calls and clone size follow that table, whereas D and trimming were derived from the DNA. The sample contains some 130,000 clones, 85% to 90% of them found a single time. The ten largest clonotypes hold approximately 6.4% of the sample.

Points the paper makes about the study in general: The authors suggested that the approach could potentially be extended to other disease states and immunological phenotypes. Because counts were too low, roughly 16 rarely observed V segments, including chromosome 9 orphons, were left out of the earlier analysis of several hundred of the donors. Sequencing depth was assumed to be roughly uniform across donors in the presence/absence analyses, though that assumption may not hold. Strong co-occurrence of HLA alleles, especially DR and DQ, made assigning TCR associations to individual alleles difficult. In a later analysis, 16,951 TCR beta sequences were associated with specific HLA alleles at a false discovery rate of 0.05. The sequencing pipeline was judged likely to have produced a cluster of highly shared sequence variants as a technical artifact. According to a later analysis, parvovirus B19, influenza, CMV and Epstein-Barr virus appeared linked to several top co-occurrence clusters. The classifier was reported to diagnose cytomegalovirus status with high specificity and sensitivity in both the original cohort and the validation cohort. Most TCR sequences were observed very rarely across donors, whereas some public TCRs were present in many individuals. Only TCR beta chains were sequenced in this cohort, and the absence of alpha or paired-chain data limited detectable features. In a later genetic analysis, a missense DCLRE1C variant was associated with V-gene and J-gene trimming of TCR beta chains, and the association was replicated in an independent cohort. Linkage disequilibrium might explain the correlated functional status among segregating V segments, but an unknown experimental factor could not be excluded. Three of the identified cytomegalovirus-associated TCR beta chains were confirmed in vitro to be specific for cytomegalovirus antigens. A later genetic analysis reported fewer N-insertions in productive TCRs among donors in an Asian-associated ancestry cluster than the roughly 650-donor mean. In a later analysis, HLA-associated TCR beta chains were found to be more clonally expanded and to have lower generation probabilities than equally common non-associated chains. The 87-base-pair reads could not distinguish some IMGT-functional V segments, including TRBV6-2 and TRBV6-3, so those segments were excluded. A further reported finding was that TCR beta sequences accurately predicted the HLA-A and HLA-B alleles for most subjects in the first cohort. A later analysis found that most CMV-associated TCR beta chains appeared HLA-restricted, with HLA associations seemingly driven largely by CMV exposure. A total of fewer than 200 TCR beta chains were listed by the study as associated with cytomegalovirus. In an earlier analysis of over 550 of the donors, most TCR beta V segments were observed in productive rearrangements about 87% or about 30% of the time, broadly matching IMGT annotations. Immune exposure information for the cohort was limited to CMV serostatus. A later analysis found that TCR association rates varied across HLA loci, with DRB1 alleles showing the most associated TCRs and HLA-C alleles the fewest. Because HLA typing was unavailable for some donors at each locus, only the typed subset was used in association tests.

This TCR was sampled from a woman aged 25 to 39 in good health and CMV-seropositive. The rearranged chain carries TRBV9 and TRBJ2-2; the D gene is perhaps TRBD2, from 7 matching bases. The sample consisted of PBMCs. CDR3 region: CASSVAGAGATNTGELFF. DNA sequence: TGTGCCAGCAGCGTAGCTGGGGCGGGGGCGACGAACACCGGGGAGCTGTTTTTT.